This paragraph covers one T cell receptor (beta chain) sequence. Antigen unknown. CDR1 and CDR2 (germline): SGHRS, YFSETQ. CDR3 length: 15 amino acids. V lost 0 bases and J lost 7, with 14 bases in between. This sample was taken from a study of T cells after posttransplantation cyclophosphamide. Study-wide findings and caveats: Skin or GI-infiltrating T cells shared few TRB sequences with blood. Donor-recipient repertoire similarity was low at 1-2 months, rising over year one.

The related graft donor's blood sample was taken on the day of bone marrow donation. Clones were read by immunoSEQ multiplex PCR, and TCRdb kept only the in-frame ones, dropping some. This repertoire lists over 35,000 clones without singletons; 2.5% sits in the top ten. The specimen was PBMCs. The genes are TRBV5-1 and TRBJ2-1, with D possibly TRBD1 on 5 matching bases. This receptor was taken from a man aged 45-65 years in good health, CMV-negative, and a related stem cell transplant donor. CDR3 region: CASSLGQGLGNEQFF. DNA of the CDR3: TGCGCCAGCAGCTTGGGGCAGGGCCTAGGAAATGAGCAGTTCTTC.